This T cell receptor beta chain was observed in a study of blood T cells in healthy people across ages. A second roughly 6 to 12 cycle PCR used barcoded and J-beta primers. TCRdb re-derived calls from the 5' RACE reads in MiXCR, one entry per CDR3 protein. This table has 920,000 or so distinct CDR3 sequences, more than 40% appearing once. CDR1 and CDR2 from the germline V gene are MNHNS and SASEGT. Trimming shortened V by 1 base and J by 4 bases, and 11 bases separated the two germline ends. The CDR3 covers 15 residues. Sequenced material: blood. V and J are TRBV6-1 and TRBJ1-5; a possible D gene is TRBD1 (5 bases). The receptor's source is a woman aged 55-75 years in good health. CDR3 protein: CASSEGGARNQPQHF. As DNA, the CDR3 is TGTGCCAGCAGTGAAGGCGGGGCTCGAAATCAGCCCCAGCATTTT.